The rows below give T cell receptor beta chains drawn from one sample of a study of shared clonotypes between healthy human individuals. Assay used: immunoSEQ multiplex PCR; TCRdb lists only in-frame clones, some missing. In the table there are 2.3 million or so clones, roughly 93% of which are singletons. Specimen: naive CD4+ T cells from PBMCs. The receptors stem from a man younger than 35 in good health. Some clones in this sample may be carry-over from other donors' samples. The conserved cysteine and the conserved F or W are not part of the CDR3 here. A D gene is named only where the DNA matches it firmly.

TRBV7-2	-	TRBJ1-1	ASSLAYSPPEAF
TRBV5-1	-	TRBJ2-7	ASSLGGQGPTYEQY
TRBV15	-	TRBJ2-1	ATRRAGVNYNEQF
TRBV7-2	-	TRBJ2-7	ASSNGPSYEQY
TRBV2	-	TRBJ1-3	ASIGGWRNTIY
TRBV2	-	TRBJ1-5	ASSDTQGQPQH
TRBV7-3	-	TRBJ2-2	ASSLGTHTGELF
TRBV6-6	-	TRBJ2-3	ASSGTGVNTDTQY
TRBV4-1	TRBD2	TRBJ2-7	ASSQVRLAGPPSYEQY
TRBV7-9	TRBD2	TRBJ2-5	ASSLGSGREETQY
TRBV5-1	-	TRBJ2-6	ASSTFSGANVLT
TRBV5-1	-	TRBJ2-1	ASSLLWTARRFDEQF
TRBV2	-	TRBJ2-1	ASSEDGGYNEQF
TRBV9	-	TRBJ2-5	ASSLQMGRQETQY
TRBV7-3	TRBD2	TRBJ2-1	ASSLTSASGYNEQF
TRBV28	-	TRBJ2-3	ASRRPLYREDTQY
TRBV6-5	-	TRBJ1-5	ASKRGGSSNQPQH
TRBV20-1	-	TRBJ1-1	SASWGAGAF
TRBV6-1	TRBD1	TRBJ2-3	ASSSTGVTQY
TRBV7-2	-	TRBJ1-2	ASSSSGVGYT
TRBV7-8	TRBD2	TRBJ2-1	ASSSWSGRAFGEQF
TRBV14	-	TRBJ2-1	ASSQGLWNEQF
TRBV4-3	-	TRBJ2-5	ASSQVGPGGGTQY
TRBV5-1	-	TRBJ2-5	ASSLEGQGETQY
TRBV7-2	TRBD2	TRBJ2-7	ASSPGLATYEQY
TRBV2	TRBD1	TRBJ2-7	ASSKDRPGSYEQY
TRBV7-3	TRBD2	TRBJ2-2	ASSLGLAGYGELF
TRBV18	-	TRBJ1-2	ASSDRDPYGYT
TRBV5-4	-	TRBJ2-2	ASSFLGGQNTGELF
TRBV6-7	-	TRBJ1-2	ASSYAGLDSYGYT
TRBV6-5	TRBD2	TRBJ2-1	ASSLAGDPANEQF
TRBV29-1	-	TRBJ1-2	SVGTLLAGGYT
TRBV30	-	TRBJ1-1	ARSQGLNTEAF
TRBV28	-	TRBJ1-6	ASSNGQRNSPLH
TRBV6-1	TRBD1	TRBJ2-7	ASSTRTGPEQY
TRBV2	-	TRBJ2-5	ASSVGRQETQY
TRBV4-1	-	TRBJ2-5	ASSAQNREETQY
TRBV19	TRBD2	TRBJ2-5	ASSPLAGGPETQY
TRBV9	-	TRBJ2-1	ASSVQEGNEQF
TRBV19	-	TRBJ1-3	ASGAANTIY
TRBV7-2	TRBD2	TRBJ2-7	ASSLGGSGRGYEQY
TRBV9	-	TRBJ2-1	ASSVLGGYNEQF
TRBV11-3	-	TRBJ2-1	ASSLDKLGYPYEQF
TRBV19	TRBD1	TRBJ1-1	ASSIQGGNTEAF
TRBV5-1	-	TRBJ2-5	ASSQNTGVQETQY
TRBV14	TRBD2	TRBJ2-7	ASSQDSTSGSRPAHYEQY
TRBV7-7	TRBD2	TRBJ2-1	ASSTASGRSNEQF
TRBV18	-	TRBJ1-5	ASSPLLGSNQPQH
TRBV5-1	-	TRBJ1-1	ASSLSGGGTEAF
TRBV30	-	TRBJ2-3	AWSGATDTQY
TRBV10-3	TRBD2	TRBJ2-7	AISESMFRQREGDYEQY
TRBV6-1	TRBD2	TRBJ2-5	ASRRLAGGPETQY
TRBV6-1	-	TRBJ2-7	ASSETDLTGRHRRA
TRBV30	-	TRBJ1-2	AWIGHRRNYGYT
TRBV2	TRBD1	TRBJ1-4	ASSLDRSNEKLF